This T cell receptor beta chain was obtained from a study of blood T cell repertoires in COVID-19. Data came from immunoSEQ multiplex PCR; TCRdb stores just in-frame clones and leaves some out. This sample has some 87,000 clones, with about three quarters found just once. Sequenced: peripheral blood. The origin of this receptor is a man aged 50 or older who had recovered from COVID-19.

The CDR3 nucleotides are TGCGCCAGCAGCCGCTTTCTCCCTTCGACAGGAAGTTTTAATTCACCCCTCCACTTT. Protein sequence: CASSRFLPSTGSFNSPLHF. This chain joins TRBV4-1 and TRBJ1-6; possibly TRBD1 for D (6 bases). Deletions cut 4 bases from V and 6 bases from J, with 25 bases between. This CDR3 is 19 amino acids long. Germline loops: CDR1 MGHRA, CDR2 YSYEKL.